The rows below give T cell receptor beta chains drawn from one sample of a study of CD8 T cells in ankylosing spondylitis. One entry per CDR3 protein results from TCRdb running MiXCR on the 5' RACE reads. In the table there are roughly 230,000 distinct CDR3 sequences, 18% of which are singletons. Sequencing was carried out using blood, either unsorted or a sorted T cell fraction (not recorded which). The receptors were sampled from a male donor with ankylosing spondylitis or in good health (not recorded which). The CDR3 runs from the conserved cysteine through the conserved F or W. The D gene is left open where the match is weak. Expanded clones get a size class; other rows say once, few or many, or leave the size out.

clone size | D gene | J gene | V gene | CDR3 protein | CDR3 DNA
. | TRBD1 | TRBJ2-7 | TRBV7-9 | CASSSIPGTGSYEQYF | TGTGCCAGCAGCTCAATCCCCGGGACAGGGAGCTACGAGCAGTACTTC
few | . | TRBJ2-7 | TRBV18 | CASSLEPGPKFYEQYF | TGTGCCAGCTCACTAGAACCGGGACCGAAATTTTACGAGCAGTACTTC
many | TRBD2 | TRBJ2-1 | TRBV13 | CASSLGLADNEQFF | TGTGCCAGCAGCTTGGGGCTAGCGGACAATGAGCAGTTCTTC
. | . | TRBJ2-3 | TRBV2 | CASTMVARPDTQYF | TGTGCCAGCACGATGGTAGCTCGCCCAGATACGCAGTATTTT
few | . | TRBJ2-1 | TRBV9 | CASSRTGAFEQFF | TGTGCCAGCAGCAGGACCGGGGCGTTTGAGCAGTTCTTC
many | TRBD1 | TRBJ2-3 | TRBV15 | CATSRGTGVPDTQYF | TGTGCCACCAGCCGAGGGACAGGGGTCCCAGATACGCAGTATTTT
few | TRBD2 | TRBJ2-1 | TRBV11-2 | CASSLLANNYNEQFF | TGTGCCAGCAGCCTACTAGCGAACAACTACAATGAGCAGTTCTTC
few | . | TRBJ2-7 | TRBV4-1 | CASSLTRSYEQYF | TGCGCCAGCAGCCTGACACGATCCTACGAGCAGTACTTC
. | . | TRBJ1-1 | TRBV29-1 | CSVEDGGLWTEAFF | TGCAGCGTTGAAGATGGGGGGCTGTGGACTGAAGCTTTCTTT
. | TRBD1 | TRBJ2-1 | TRBV27 | CASSPRTGVYEQFF | TGTGCCAGCAGTCCTAGGACAGGGGTGTATGAGCAGTTCTTC
. | TRBD2 | TRBJ2-1 | TRBV28 | CASSLSLGEGYNEQFF | TGTGCCAGCAGTTTATCCTTGGGGGAGGGCTACAATGAGCAGTTCTTC
. | . | TRBJ1-2 | TRBV12-3/TRBV12-4 | CASSLISPAGGYTF | TGTGCCAGCAGTTTAATATCCCCTGCTGGCGGCTACACCTTC
many | . | TRBJ2-7 | TRBV5-5 | CASSFSAEPYEQYF | TGTGCCAGCAGCTTCTCAGCGGAACCCTACGAGCAGTACTTC
. | . | TRBJ2-5 | TRBV12-3/TRBV12-4 | CASSLEMGLPGTQYF | TGTGCCAGCAGTTTAGAGATGGGGCTGCCGGGCACCCAGTACTTC
few | . | TRBJ2-7 | TRBV12-3/TRBV12-4 | CASSFGMSPSYEQYF | TGTGCCAGCAGTTTTGGGATGAGTCCTTCCTACGAGCAGTACTTC
. | TRBD2 | TRBJ2-1 | TRBV4-3 | CASSHRLAGSGEQFF | TGCGCCAGCAGCCATCGACTAGCGGGGAGCGGTGAGCAGTTCTTC
many | TRBD1 | TRBJ2-7 | TRBV6-5 | CASSFILGQDSYEQYF | TGTGCCAGCAGTTTTATACTCGGACAGGACTCCTACGAGCAGTACTTC
few | TRBD1 | TRBJ2-2 | TRBV5-6 | CASSFITPGQKNTGELFF | TGTGCCAGCAGCTTCATCACCCCGGGACAGAAGAACACCGGGGAGCTGTTTTTT
. | . | TRBJ2-1 | TRBV10-2 | CASSQWESFNEQFF | TGCGCCAGCAGTCAGTGGGAGTCTTTCAATGAGCAGTTCTTC
. | TRBD1 | TRBJ1-1 | TRBV20-1 | CSADWDRGDTEAFF | TGCAGTGCGGATTGGGACAGGGGAGACACTGAAGCTTTCTTT
few | . | TRBJ2-2 | TRBV12-3/TRBV12-4 | CASSLITLGRNTGELFF | TGTGCCAGCAGCCTTATCACTCTGGGGAGGAACACCGGGGAGCTGTTTTTT
. | TRBD1 | TRBJ2-7 | TRBV29-1 | CSATGQANYEQYF | TGCAGCGCTACGGGACAGGCTAACTACGAGCAGTACTTC
few | TRBD2 | TRBJ2-7 | TRBV4-2 | CASSQDDRMGLAGKGGEQYF | TGTGCCAGCAGCCAAGATGACAGGATGGGACTAGCGGGAAAAGGGGGCGAGCAGTACTTC
few | TRBD1 | TRBJ2-7 | TRBV20-1 | CSATGQGPYEQYF | TGCAGTGCTACGGGACAGGGACCCTACGAGCAGTACTTC
. | . | TRBJ2-7 | TRBV29-1 | CSVEGFTQGGPYEQYF | TGCAGCGTTGAAGGGTTCACGCAGGGGGGGCCCTACGAGCAGTACTTC
many | . | TRBJ2-1 | TRBV4-3 | CASSQDRNGRGHEQFF | TGCGCCAGCAGCCAAGATCGCAACGGGAGGGGGCATGAGCAGTTCTTC
. | . | TRBJ2-7 | TRBV4-1 | CASSQDGKIVGEQYF | TGCGCCAGCAGCCAAGACGGGAAAATCGTCGGCGAGCAGTACTTC
few | TRBD1 | TRBJ2-3 | TRBV7-9 | CASSPRQGPDTQYF | TGTGCCAGCAGCCCACGACAGGGACCAGATACGCAGTATTTT
. | . | TRBJ2-3 | TRBV9 | CASSEPLGTQYF | TGTGCCAGCAGCGAGCCCCTCGGCACGCAGTATTTT
few | TRBD2 | TRBJ2-7 | TRBV27 | CASSKPLGREGYEQYF | TGTGCCAGCAGTAAGCCGCTGGGGCGGGAGGGCTACGAGCAGTACTTC
. | . | TRBJ2-7 | TRBV15 | CATSQFHEQYF | TGTGCCACCAGCCAATTCCACGAGCAGTACTTC
. | TRBD2 | TRBJ2-1 | TRBV4-3 | CASSQGSVSGNYNEQFF | TGCGCCAGCAGCCAAGGGTCCGTTAGCGGGAACTACAATGAGCAGTTCTTC
once | . | TRBJ2-2 | TRBV9 | CASSEAGGAGELFF | TGTGCCAGCAGCGAGGCTGGCGGGGCCGGGGAGCTGTTTTTT
. | . | TRBJ2-1 | TRBV6-2/TRBV6-3 | CATEGDRRNEQFF | TGTGCCACCGAGGGGGACCGAAGAAATGAGCAGTTCTTC
. | . | TRBJ2-5 | TRBV29-1 | CSVESGDSEQETQYF | TGCAGCGTTGAATCAGGTGACAGCGAGCAAGAGACCCAGTACTTC
. | . | TRBJ2-3 | TRBV12-3/TRBV12-4 | CASSLYPGNTDTQCF | TGTGCCAGCAGTTTATATCCGGGGAATACAGATACGCAGTGTTTT
few | TRBD2 | TRBJ2-7 | TRBV4-2 | CASSPDGTSGSFYEQYF | TGTGCCAGCAGCCCGGACGGGACTAGCGGGAGTTTTTACGAGCAGTACTTC
. | . | TRBJ1-1 | TRBV29-1 | CSVDRDNLNTEAFF | TGCAGCGTGGACCGGGACAACCTGAACACTGAAGCTTTCTTT
many | TRBD2 | TRBJ2-1 | TRBV27 | CASSSTSGSSYNEQFF | TGTGCCAGCAGTTCTACTAGCGGGAGCTCCTACAATGAGCAGTTCTTC
few | . | TRBJ2-3 | TRBV9 | CASTQTAYTDTQYF | TGTGCCAGCACCCAGACAGCTTACACAGATACGCAGTATTTT
. | . | TRBJ2-7 | TRBV28 | CASSLRSEQYF | TGTGCCAGCAGTTTACGGTCCGAGCAGTACTTC
few | TRBD1 | TRBJ1-5 | TRBV20-1 | CSARPTGTGIPYSNQPQHF | TGCAGTGCTAGACCCACCGGGACAGGGATCCCATATAGCAATCAGCCCCAGCATTTT
. | TRBD2 | TRBJ2-3 | TRBV5-1 | CASSLAPSGSYTDTQYF | TGCGCCAGCAGCTTGGCCCCTAGCGGGAGCTATACAGATACGCAGTATTTT
few | . | TRBJ2-1 | TRBV7-9 | CASSLGGGTDEQFF | TGTGCCAGCAGCTTAGGTGGGGGGACGGATGAGCAGTTCTTC
. | . | TRBJ2-3 | TRBV7-6 | CASSTGISAQYF | TGTGCCAGCAGCACGGGCATTTCTGCGCAGTATTTT
few | TRBD2 | TRBJ2-2 | TRBV4-1 | CASSQRVQAGGIHTGELFF | TGCGCCAGTAGCCAAAGGGTTCAAGCGGGAGGGATTCACACCGGGGAGCTGTTTTTT
. | TRBD2 | TRBJ2-3 | TRBV6-1 | CASSELQRGSTDTQYF | TGTGCCAGCAGTGAACTCCAGCGGGGTAGCACAGATACGCAGTATTTT
few | TRBD2 | TRBJ2-1 | TRBV7-2 | CASSFLLSGSVNNEQFF | TGTGCCAGCAGCTTTCTCCTTAGCGGGAGCGTCAACAATGAGCAGTTCTTC
. | TRBD2 | TRBJ2-1 | TRBV12-3/TRBV12-4 | CASSFGGGNNEQFF | TGTGCCAGCAGTTTTGGGGGGGGGAACAATGAGCAGTTCTTC
many | TRBD2 | TRBJ2-7 | TRBV20-1 | CSAMAGGSYEQYF | TGCAGTGCTATGGCGGGAGGTTCCTACGAGCAGTACTTC
few | . | TRBJ1-4 | TRBV7-9 | CASSPPAAEKLFF | TGTGCCAGCAGCCCCCCTGCGGCGGAAAAACTGTTTTTT
many | TRBD1 | TRBJ2-5 | TRBV18 | CASSPPVGLVTGGEETQYF | TGTGCCAGCTCACCACCGGTCGGGCTGGTGACAGGGGGTGAGGAGACCCAGTACTTC